This TCR beta chain comes out of a study of cytomegalovirus exposure and HLA in healthy donors (dated by TCRdb to 2015 to 2018). About the full investigation: An earlier analysis of around 600 of the donors reported 250 to 300 Gb of sequence data and around 110 million unique TCR beta sequences from roughly 200 million T cells. About 300 gigabases of sequencing data and some 85 million unique TCR sequences were included in an early release covering several hundred HLA-typed donors. Of the approximately 400 genotyped donors, more than 75% were placed in the genetic ancestry cluster associated with self-reported Caucasian donors. The aim of the study was to test whether cataloging public T cell receptors could identify signatures of past pathogen exposure. The study profiled the T cell repertoires of around 700 subjects by immunosequencing and related them to cytomegalovirus serostatus. Along with the approximately 670-subject first cohort, a separate validation cohort of over a hundred different subjects was used. The study combined high-throughput TCR immunosequencing, statistical association of individual TCRs with disease status, and machine learning to predict cytomegalovirus infection status. A later analysis re-examined previously published TCR beta repertoires from more than 600 donors and added high-resolution HLA genotyping to investigate patterns of TCR occurrence. In the later analysis, no new phenotypic data were used to find candidate immune exposures; instead, reliance was placed on TCR beta sequences and their occurrence across donors. An earlier analysis of 450 to 750 of the donors used high-throughput TCR beta sequencing to judge whether each TCR beta V gene segment behaved as functional or pseudogenic. Donor age, sex, ethnicity and CMV serostatus were compiled together with the repertoire data. A later genetic analysis used genome-wide SNP genotypes for about 55% of the 666 donors, treating that subset as a discovery cohort. Every discovery cohort repertoire had been produced on one sequencing platform. Both class I and class II loci were covered by HLA typing, at four-digit resolution. The number of donors typed differed by locus, with 629-630 for A, B, C, DRB1 and DQB1, over 500 for DQA1, nearly 610 for DPA1, and over 400 for DPB1. Roughly five DR-DQ haplotypes were handled as single units for association and clustering because linkage in the cohort was strong. Among around 400 genotyped donors of the cohort, an average of roughly 230,000 unique TCR beta nucleotide sequences was sequenced per donor, of which 15% to 20% were non-productive.

As regards this clone: This receptor's antigen is unknown. No much larger clone exists at a distance of one base, and base qualities are not known.

What the study reported, not specific to this receptor: Strong co-occurrence of HLA alleles, especially DR and DQ, made assigning TCR associations to individual alleles difficult. Across donors, most TCR sequences were observed very rarely, whereas some public TCRs were present in many individuals. A further reported finding was that TCR beta sequences accurately predicted the HLA-A and HLA-B alleles for most subjects in the first cohort. A later analysis reported that several top co-occurrence clusters appeared linked to parvovirus B19, influenza, CMV and Epstein-Barr virus. Because counts were too low, fewer than 20 rarely observed V segments, including chromosome 9 orphons, were excluded from the earlier analysis of around 590 of the donors. The study gave a list of 150 to 200 TCR beta chains associated with cytomegalovirus. In a later analysis, TCR association rates were found to vary across HLA loci, with the most associated TCRs seen for DRB1 alleles and the fewest for HLA-C alleles. In a later analysis, HLA-associated TCR beta chains showed more clonal expansion and lower generation probabilities than non-associated chains that were equally common. Some IMGT-functional V segments, including TRBV6-2 and TRBV6-3, could not be told apart with the 87-base-pair reads, so those segments were excluded. The cohort was sequenced for TCR beta chains only, and without alpha or paired-chain data the features that could be detected were limited. Linkage disequilibrium might explain the correlated functional status among segregating V segments, but an unknown experimental factor could not be ruled out. A later analysis associated about 17,000 TCR beta sequences with specific HLA alleles at a false discovery rate of 0.05. A group of highly shared sequence variants was considered likely to be a technical artifact of the sequencing pipeline. The authors suggested that the approach could potentially be generalized to other disease states and immunological phenotypes. Sequencing depth was assumed to be roughly uniform across donors in the presence/absence analyses, though that assumption may not hold. According to a later analysis, most CMV-associated TCR beta chains appeared to be HLA-restricted, and the HLA associations seemed to be driven largely by CMV exposure. The classifier was reported to diagnose cytomegalovirus status with high specificity and sensitivity in both the original cohort and the validation cohort. Because some donors lacked HLA typing at each locus, the association tests relied only on the typed subset. V-gene and J-gene trimming of TCR beta chains was associated with a missense DCLRE1C variant in a later genetic analysis, and the association was replicated in an independent cohort. A few of the identified cytomegalovirus-associated TCR beta chains were confirmed in vitro to be specific for cytomegalovirus antigens. An earlier analysis of approximately 540 of the donors showed that most TCR beta V segments appeared in productive rearrangements either about 90% or about 30% of the time, which broadly matched IMGT annotations. The only immune exposure information available for the cohort was CMV serostatus. Compared with the roughly 720-donor mean, donors in an Asian-associated ancestry cluster had fewer N-insertions in productive TCRs, according to a later genetic analysis.

The CDR3 goes from the cysteine to the phenylalanine over 15 residues. Here the CDR3 DNA is all that survives: 45 bases in frame from base 1. The germline V gene specifies WSHSY as CDR1 and SAAADI as CDR2. Compared with germline, V lacks 6 bases and J lacks 4 bases; bases without a gene match: 6. The cohort consisted of approximately 670 healthy bone marrow donors. At the time of sampling, every cohort member was nominally healthy, though immune exposures that went unrecorded were likely present. The donor tested CMV seropositive, placing the donor among the roughly 300 seropositive members of the cohort. Each donor provided a peripheral blood sample, and peripheral blood mononuclear cells were used for TCR beta sequencing. The Qiagen DNeasy Blood Extraction Kit was used to extract genomic DNA from the blood cell samples. Preparation of the library involved the immunoSEQ multiplex PCR assay. A mixture of 60 forward primers for TCR Vbeta segments and 13 reverse primers for TCR Jbeta segments was used in the multiplex PCR. Amplification of the CDR3 region of rearranged TCR beta genes was performed with a multiplex PCR assay on genomic DNA. The amplified TCR beta libraries were sequenced on the Illumina HiSeq System as 87-base-pair reads. For the original study's pipeline: A later analysis tallied approximately 87 million unique TCR beta chains across the 660 or so repertoires, and some 10 million of those chains were shared by two or more donors. To remove PCR and sequencing errors, raw reads were error-corrected and collapsed into unique sequences using a nearest-neighbor algorithm that merged closely related sequences. Alignment of CDR3 sequences to IMGT reference sequences was used to assign V, D and J gene segments. For a sequence to be retained, at least a six-nucleotide match to both a V gene segment and a J gene segment was required. A rearrangement counted as productive if the CDR3 had no stop codons and remained in frame with V and J, and every other rearrangement counted as non-productive. CDR3 was defined according to IMGT convention as the region running from the second conserved V-encoded cysteine to the conserved J-encoded phenylalanine. The earlier analysis of around 640 of the donors excluded sequences that lacked an unambiguous match to a single V gene segment. An earlier analysis of 500 to 600 of the donors classified V segments as functional when productive rearrangements were above 56.7% and as segregating when the standard deviation between donors was above 5%. A statistical classification framework was developed to diagnose cytomegalovirus status using the catalog of TCR beta chain sequences. In a later analysis, V and J genes were assigned by comparing TCR nucleotide sequences against IMGT/GENE-DB human TR gene sequences. The TCRdist pipeline was used in a later analysis to assign CDR3 sequences and most-parsimonious VDJ recombination scenarios. In a later analysis, every TCR beta chain was defined by the combination of its CDR3 amino acid sequence and its V-gene family, and reads without a unique V-gene family were dropped. A later analysis removed 450 to 600 highly shared, low-generation-probability nucleotide sequences to deal with suspected cross-contamination and a sequencing artifact. In a later analysis, a clonal expansion index was calculated for each public chain from normalized within-repertoire ranks of inferred template counts. In a later analysis, generation probabilities were computed using a VDJ recombination model fitted to out-of-frame rearrangements, and the results were checked against IGoR. In a later analysis, TCR-TCR, TCR-HLA and TCR-CMV co-occurrence was scored with hypergeometric tests, and a repertoire-size bias correction was applied to TCR pairs. In a later analysis, false discovery rates were estimated by permuting HLA or CMV assignments 20 times. In a later analysis, co-occurring TCRs were grouped using DBSCAN, with TCRdist sequence similarity added in when clustering inside HLA-allele-positive subsets. Repertoires with fewer than 30,000 or more than 120,000 public chains, plus five repertoires with anomalous nucleotide sharing, were excluded from co-occurrence clustering. Not all clones reach the TCRdb copy of this immuneACCESS table, which keeps in-frame sequences only. Checked studies attribute under half of the gap to unresolved V genes and leave the rest unexplained. From that table come the V and J calls and clone size; the DNA was used to work out D and trimming. Across this sample there are approximately 150,000 clones, with under 90% seen only once. The top ten clonotypes cover approximately 6.7% of the sample.

The chain uses TRBV10-2 and TRBJ2-6; 7 of the junction bases match TRBD1. This sequence originates from a man aged 25-45 years in good health and CMV-seropositive. Sequencing input: PBMCs. The DNA is TGCGCCAGCAGCCCGACAGGGCCCGGGGCCAACGTCCTGACTTTC. Its amino acids are CASSPTGPGANVLTF.